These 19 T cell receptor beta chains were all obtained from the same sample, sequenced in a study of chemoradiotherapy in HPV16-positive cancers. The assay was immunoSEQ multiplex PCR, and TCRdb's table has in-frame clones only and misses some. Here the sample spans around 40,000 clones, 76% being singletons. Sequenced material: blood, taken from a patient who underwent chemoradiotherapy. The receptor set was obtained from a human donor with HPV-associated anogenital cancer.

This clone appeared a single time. The CDR3: CASRGTGGIKFTEAFF. The CDR3 DNA follows: TGTGCCAGCAGGGGGACAGGGGGGATTAAATTCACTGAAGCTTTCTTT. The chain uses TRBV7-2 and TRBJ1-1, with 11 positions matching TRBD1. The ends lost 6 bases at V and 4 bases at J; junction bases unmatched: 10. This CDR3 contains 16 residues. Looked up from germline, CDR1 is SGHTA and CDR2 is FQGNSA.

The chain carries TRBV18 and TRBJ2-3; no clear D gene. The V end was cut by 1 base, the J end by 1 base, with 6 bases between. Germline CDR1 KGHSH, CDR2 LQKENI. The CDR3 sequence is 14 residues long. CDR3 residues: CASSPLSGTDTQYF. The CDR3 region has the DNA TGTGCCAGCTCACCACTCAGCGGCACAGATACGCAGTATTTT.

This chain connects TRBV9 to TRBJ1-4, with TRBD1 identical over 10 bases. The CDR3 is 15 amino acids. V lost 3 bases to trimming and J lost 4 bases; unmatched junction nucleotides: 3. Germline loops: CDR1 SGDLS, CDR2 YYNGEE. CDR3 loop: CASSERDRGNEKLFF. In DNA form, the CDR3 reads TGTGCCAGCAGCGAGAGGGACAGGGGTAATGAAAAACTGTTTTTT.

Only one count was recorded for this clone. For the CDR3, the DNA is TGTGCCAGCAGACGACAGGAAATGAACACTGAAGCTTTCTTT. This codes for CASRRQEMNTEAFF. The chain is built from TRBV7-2 and TRBJ1-1; D is possibly TRBD1 (6 bases). This CDR3 is 14 amino acids long. The germline CDR1 and CDR2 sequences are SGHTA and FQGNSA. V was clipped by 6 bases and J by 0 bases, with 11 bases between them.

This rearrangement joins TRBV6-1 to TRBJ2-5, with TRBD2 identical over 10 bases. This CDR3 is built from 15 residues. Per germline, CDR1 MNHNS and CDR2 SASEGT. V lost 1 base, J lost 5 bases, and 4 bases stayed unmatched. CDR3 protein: CASSEEAGGPETQYF. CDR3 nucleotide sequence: TGTGCCAGCAGTGAAGAAGCGGGGGGGCCGGAGACCCAGTACTTC.

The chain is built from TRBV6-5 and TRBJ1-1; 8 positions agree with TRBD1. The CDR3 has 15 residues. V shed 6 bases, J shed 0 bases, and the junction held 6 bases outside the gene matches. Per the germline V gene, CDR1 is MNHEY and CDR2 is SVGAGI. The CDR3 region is CASSQGAGVNTEAFF. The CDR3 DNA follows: TGTGCCAGCAGCCAGGGGGCAGGGGTGAACACTGAAGCTTTCTTT.

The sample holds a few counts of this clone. CDR3 amino acids: CASSEASYNSPLHF. The CDR3, as DNA: TGTGCCAGCAGTGAGGCCTCCTATAATTCACCCCTCCACTTT. V is TRBV6-6 and J is TRBJ1-6; D gene uncertain. This CDR3 contains 14 residues. The V and J ends lost 5 bases and 0 bases respectively, with 5 bases between them. CDR1 MNHNY and CDR2 SVGAGI come from the germline V gene (reference sequence).

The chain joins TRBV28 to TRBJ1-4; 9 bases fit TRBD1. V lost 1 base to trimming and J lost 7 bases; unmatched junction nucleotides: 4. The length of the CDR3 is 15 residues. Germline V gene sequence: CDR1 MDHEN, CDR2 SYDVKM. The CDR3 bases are TGTGCCAGCAGTTTATACAGGGGGCTTGGTGAAAAACTGTTTTTT. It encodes CASSLYRGLGEKLFF.

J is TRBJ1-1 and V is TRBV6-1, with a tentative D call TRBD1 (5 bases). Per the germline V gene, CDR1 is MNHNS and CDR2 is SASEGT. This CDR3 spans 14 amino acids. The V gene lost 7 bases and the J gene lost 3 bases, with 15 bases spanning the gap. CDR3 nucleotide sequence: TGTGCCAGCATTTTTCAGGGCCGGGACACTGAAGCTTTCTTT. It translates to CASIFQGRDTEAFF.

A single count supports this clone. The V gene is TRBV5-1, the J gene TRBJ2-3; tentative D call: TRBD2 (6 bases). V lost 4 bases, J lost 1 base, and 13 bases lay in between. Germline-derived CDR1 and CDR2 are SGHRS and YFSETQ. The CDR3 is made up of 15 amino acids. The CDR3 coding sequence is TGCGCCAGCAGCCCCCGGGACTCCGGCACAGATACGCAGTATTTT. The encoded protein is CASSPRDSGTDTQYF.

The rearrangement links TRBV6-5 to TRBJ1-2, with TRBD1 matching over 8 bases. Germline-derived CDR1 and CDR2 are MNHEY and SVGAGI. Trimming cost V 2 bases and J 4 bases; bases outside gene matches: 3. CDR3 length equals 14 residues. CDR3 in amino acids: CASSYRQGTYGYTF. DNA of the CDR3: TGTGCCAGCAGTTACCGACAGGGGACCTATGGCTACACCTTC.

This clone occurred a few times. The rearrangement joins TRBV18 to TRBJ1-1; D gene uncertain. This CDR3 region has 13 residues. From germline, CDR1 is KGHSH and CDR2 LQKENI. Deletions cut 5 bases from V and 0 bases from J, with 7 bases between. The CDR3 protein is CASSSGMNTEAFF. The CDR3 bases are TGTGCCAGCTCATCGGGAATGAACACTGAAGCTTTCTTT.

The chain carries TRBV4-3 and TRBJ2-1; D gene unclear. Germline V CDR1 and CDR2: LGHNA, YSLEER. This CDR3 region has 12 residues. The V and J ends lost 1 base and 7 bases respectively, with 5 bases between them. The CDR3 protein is CASSQAGNEQFF. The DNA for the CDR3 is TGCGCCAGCAGCCAAGCTGGAAATGAGCAGTTCTTC.

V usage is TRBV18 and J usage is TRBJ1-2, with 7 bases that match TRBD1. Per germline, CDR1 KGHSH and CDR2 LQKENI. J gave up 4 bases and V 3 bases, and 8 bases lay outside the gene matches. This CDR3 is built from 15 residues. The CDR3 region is CASSPSTGLTYGYTF. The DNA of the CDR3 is TGTGCCAGCTCACCTTCGACAGGGCTTACCTATGGCTACACCTTC.

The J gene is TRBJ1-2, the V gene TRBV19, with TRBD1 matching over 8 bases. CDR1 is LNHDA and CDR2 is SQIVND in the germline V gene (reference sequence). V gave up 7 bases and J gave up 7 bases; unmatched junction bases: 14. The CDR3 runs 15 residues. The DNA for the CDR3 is TGTGCCAGTAACCCGGGACAGGAACATTGGAGTGGCTACACCTTC. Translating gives CASNPGQEHWSGYTF.

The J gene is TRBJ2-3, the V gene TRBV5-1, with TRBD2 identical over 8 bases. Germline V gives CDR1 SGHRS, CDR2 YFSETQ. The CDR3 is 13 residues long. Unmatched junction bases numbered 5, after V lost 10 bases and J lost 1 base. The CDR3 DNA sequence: TGCGCCTCGGCAGCGGGGGGCACAGATACGCAGTATTTT. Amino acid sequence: CASAAGGTDTQYF.

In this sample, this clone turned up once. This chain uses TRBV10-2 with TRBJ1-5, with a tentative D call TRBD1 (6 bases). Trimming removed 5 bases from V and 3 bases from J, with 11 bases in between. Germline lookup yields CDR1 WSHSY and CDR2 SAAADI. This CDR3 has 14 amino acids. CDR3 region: CASSLDRTNQPQHF. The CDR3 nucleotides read TGCGCCAGCAGTCTCGACAGGACCAATCAGCCCCAGCATTTT.

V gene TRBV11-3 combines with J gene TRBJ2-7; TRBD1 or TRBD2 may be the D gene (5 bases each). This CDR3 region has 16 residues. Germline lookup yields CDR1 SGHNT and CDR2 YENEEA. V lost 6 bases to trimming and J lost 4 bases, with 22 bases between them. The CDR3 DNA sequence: TGTGCCAGCAGGTTGGGGAGTAAGGGGAAGGGATACGAGCAGTACTTC. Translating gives CASRLGSKGKGYEQYF.

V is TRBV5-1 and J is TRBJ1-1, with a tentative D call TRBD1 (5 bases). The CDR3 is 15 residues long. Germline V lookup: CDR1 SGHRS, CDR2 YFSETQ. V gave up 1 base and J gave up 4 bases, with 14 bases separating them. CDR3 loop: CASSLLSRVGTEAFF. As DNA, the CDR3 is TGCGCCAGCAGCTTGTTGTCCAGGGTTGGCACTGAAGCTTTCTTT.